The rows below give T cell receptor beta chains drawn from one sample of a study of blood T cell repertoires in COVID-19. The method was immunoSEQ multiplex PCR; TCRdb's version includes in-frame clones alone and lacks a portion of them. The repertoire has around 97,000 clones, around nine tenths of them found once; the top ten carry around 3.1%. Sequencing was done on a sample of peripheral blood. The source of these receptors is a man between 50 and 59 years old in a cohort sampled during active COVID-19. CDR3s include the opening cysteine and the closing phenylalanine or tryptophan. The D gene is left open where the match is weak. Part of the rows lack a size; the others show once, few, many or a class for expanded clones.

D gene,J gene,V gene,clone size,CDR3 protein,CDR3 DNA
TRBD2,TRBJ2-1,TRBV5-8,once,CASSSRGGVYNEQFF,TGTGCCAGCAGCTCCCGGGGGGGGGTGTACAATGAGCAGTTCTTC
.,TRBJ2-3,TRBV25-1,.,CASSVPGTDTQYF,TGTGCCAGCAGTGTTCCAGGAACAGATACGCAGTATTTT
TRBD2,TRBJ2-1,TRBV4-1,.,CASSQLLAGVYNEQFF,TGCGCCAGCAGCCAACTACTAGCGGGGGTCTACAATGAGCAGTTCTTC
.,TRBJ1-5,TRBV2,.,CASGREFRNQPQHF,TGTGCCAGCGGTCGGGAATTCCGCAATCAGCCCCAGCATTTT
.,TRBJ1-6,TRBV28,.,CASSFHGRFNSPLHF,TGTGCCAGCAGTTTCCATGGCCGTTTCAATTCACCCCTCCACTTT
TRBD1,TRBJ2-1,TRBV24-1,.,CATSDTGTGRFNEQFF,TGTGCCACCAGTGACACCGGGACAGGGAGGTTCAATGAGCAGTTCTTC
.,TRBJ2-3,TRBV19,.,CASSALVAYTDTQYF,TGTGCCAGTAGTGCCCTAGTGGCCTACACAGATACGCAGTATTTT
TRBD1,TRBJ1-1,TRBV6-2/TRBV6-3,.,CASSPTGLTEAFF,TGTGCCAGCAGTCCGACAGGGCTCACTGAAGCTTTCTTT
TRBD2,TRBJ2-5,TRBV7-9,.,CASSAKPSGGETQYF,TGTGCCAGCAGCGCTAAGCCTAGCGGCGGAGAGACCCAGTACTTC
.,TRBJ2-5,TRBV5-1,.,CASRFVGSAVKRETQYF,TGCGCCAGCAGATTCGTCGGGTCTGCCGTCAAGAGAGAGACCCAGTACTTC
.,TRBJ1-1,TRBV5-5,.,CASSPRGHGNTEAFF,TGTGCCAGCAGCCCGCGCGGACATGGGAACACTGAAGCTTTCTTT
TRBD1,TRBJ2-2,TRBV5-8,.,CASSPDRSMNTGELFF,TGTGCCAGCAGCCCGGACAGGTCAATGAACACCGGGGAGCTGTTTTTT
TRBD2,TRBJ2-3,TRBV5-1,.,CASSLEPGLAADTQYF,TGCGCCAGCAGCTTGGAGCCGGGACTAGCGGCAGATACGCAGTATTTT
.,TRBJ2-5,TRBV11-2,.,CASSLVGGAPQETQYF,TGTGCCAGCAGCTTAGTGGGGGGGGCCCCACAAGAGACCCAGTACTTC
.,TRBJ2-7,TRBV7-2,.,CASSLAASAYEQYF,TGTGCCAGCAGCTTAGCTGCGAGCGCCTACGAGCAGTACTTC
.,TRBJ2-1,TRBV5-1,.,CASSLASGGEQFF,TGCGCCAGCAGCTTGGCGTCCGGGGGTGAGCAGTTCTTC
TRBD2,TRBJ2-7,TRBV7-7,.,CASSFDLAGEQYF,TGTGCTAGCAGCTTTGACCTAGCGGGCGAGCAGTACTTC
TRBD1,TRBJ2-7,TRBV3-1/TRBV3-2,.,CASSLGQGGRQYF,TGTGCCAGCAGCCTAGGACAGGGTGGGAGGCAGTACTTC
.,TRBJ1-5,TRBV5-3,.,CARSLKLGRNQPQHF,TGTGCCAGAAGCTTGAAGTTGGGCAGAAATCAGCCCCAGCATTTT
TRBD1,TRBJ2-7,TRBV7-2,.,CASSPRTGLTYEQYF,TGTGCCAGCAGCCCCCGGACAGGGTTAACCTACGAGCAGTACTTC
.,TRBJ1-1,TRBV3-1/TRBV3-2,once,CASRTQGTEAFF,TGTGCCAGCAGAACTCAGGGAACTGAAGCTTTCTTT
.,TRBJ1-6,TRBV3-1/TRBV3-2,few,CASSQYSSSYNSPLHF,TGTGCCAGCAGCCAATATAGCAGCTCCTATAATTCACCCCTCCACTTT
TRBD1,TRBJ2-2,TRBV5-4,.,CASSSGQVNTGELFF,TGTGCCAGCAGCTCTGGACAGGTGAACACCGGGGAGCTGTTTTTT
.,TRBJ1-1,TRBV7-9,.,CASSLAYGNTEAFF,TGTGCCAGCAGCTTAGCGTACGGGAACACTGAAGCTTTCTTT
.,TRBJ1-1,TRBV28,.,CASRPGQNTEAFF,TGTGCCAGCAGACCCGGACAGAACACTGAAGCTTTCTTT
.,TRBJ1-1,TRBV7-2,.,CASSLVGQNTEAFF,TGTGCCAGCAGCTTAGTTGGACAGAACACTGAAGCTTTCTTT
TRBD1,TRBJ1-2,TRBV6-2/TRBV6-3,.,CASSPPGQGRGYTF,TGTGCCAGCAGTCCGCCGGGACAGGGACGTGGCTACACCTTC
TRBD1,TRBJ1-4,TRBV5-4,.,CASSLVGGGSNEKLFF,TGTGCCAGCAGCTTGGTAGGGGGCGGTTCTAATGAAAAACTGTTTTTT
.,TRBJ2-7,TRBV4-1,.,CASSPQLAYEQYF,TGCGCCAGCAGCCCCCAACTGGCCTACGAGCAGTACTTC
.,TRBJ2-1,TRBV7-7,.,CASSLEGWGNEQFF,TGTGCCAGCAGCTTAGAGGGGTGGGGCAATGAGCAGTTCTTC
TRBD1,TRBJ2-2,TRBV28,.,CASSLTGHGELFF,TGTGCCAGCAGCTTGACAGGGCACGGGGAGCTGTTTTTT
.,TRBJ2-5,TRBV2,.,CASSEGGGLETQYF,TGTGCCAGCAGCGAAGGTGGGGGCCTGGAGACCCAGTACTTC
.,TRBJ2-3,TRBV7-3,few,CASSLGSSTDTQYF,TGTGCCAGCAGCTTAGGTAGTTCCACAGATACGCAGTATTTT
.,TRBJ2-7,TRBV5-1,.,CASRLGWDTHEQYF,TGCGCCAGCAGGCTCGGATGGGACACCCACGAGCAGTACTTC
.,TRBJ2-3,TRBV2,.,CASKASFLGTQYF,TGTGCCAGCAAGGCTAGCTTCCTTGGTACGCAGTATTTT
TRBD2,TRBJ2-7,TRBV7-8,.,CASSTQTGTSNEQYF,TGTGCCAGCAGCACTCAGACCGGGACTAGCAACGAGCAGTACTTC
TRBD2,TRBJ2-3,TRBV3-1/TRBV3-2,.,CASSQDRLAGGRTDTQYF,TGTGCCAGCAGCCAAGACCGCCTAGCGGGGGGGCGCACAGATACGCAGTATTTT
.,TRBJ2-7,TRBV6-5,.,CASSYAGPTYEQYF,TGTGCCAGCAGTTACGCGGGGCCAACCTACGAGCAGTACTTC
.,TRBJ2-1,TRBV5-1,.,CASSLGGSSYNEQFF,TGCGCCAGCAGCTTGGGAGGCAGCTCCTACAATGAGCAGTTCTTC
TRBD1,TRBJ1-4,TRBV7-9,once,CASSLTGGLSEKLFF,TGTGCCAGCAGCCTTACAGGGGGCTTAAGTGAAAAACTGTTTTTT
TRBD1,TRBJ1-1,TRBV6-5,.,CASSSDRVIAEAFF,TGTGCCAGCAGTTCGGACAGGGTAATTGCTGAAGCTTTCTTT
.,TRBJ1-5,TRBV6-5,.,CASSLGQSRQPQHF,TGTGCCAGCAGTCTCGGACAATCGCGTCAGCCCCAGCATTTT
.,TRBJ2-1,TRBV29-1,.,CSARDPSSYNEQFF,TGCAGCGCCCGAGATCCGTCCTCCTACAATGAGCAGTTCTTC
.,TRBJ2-5,TRBV18,.,CASSPPSETQYF,TGTGCCAGCTCACCACCTTCGGAGACCCAGTACTTC
TRBD1,TRBJ2-7,TRBV6-5,.,CASSYSQGAYSYEQYF,TGTGCCAGCAGTTACTCACAGGGGGCCTACTCCTACGAGCAGTACTTC
TRBD2,TRBJ2-2,TRBV14,.,CASSPLAGAFLGGELFF,TGTGCCAGCAGCCCATTAGCGGGGGCCTTTCTAGGCGGGGAGCTGTTTTTT
.,TRBJ2-1,TRBV7-9,.,CASSLVEGGHYEQFF,TGTGCCAGCAGCTTAGTAGAGGGGGGGCATTATGAGCAGTTCTTC
.,TRBJ1-1,TRBV12-3/TRBV12-4,.,CASSLGQNTEAFF,TGTGCCAGCAGCCTGGGACAGAACACTGAAGCTTTCTTT
.,TRBJ1-4,TRBV7-2,.,CASSLAFGQRKLFF,TGTGCCAGCAGCTTAGCGTTTGGGCAGAGAAAACTGTTTTTT
TRBD1,TRBJ1-1,TRBV9,.,CASSVGTGNMNTEAFF,TGTGCCAGCAGCGTAGGGACAGGGAATATGAACACTGAAGCTTTCTTT
.,TRBJ2-3,TRBV12-3/TRBV12-4,.,CASGTDEDTQYF,TGTGCCAGCGGGACTGACGAAGATACGCAGTATTTT
.,TRBJ2-2,TRBV6-1,.,CASSELTSSNTGELFF,TGTGCCAGCAGTGAATTAACTAGCTCGAACACCGGGGAGCTGTTTTTT
TRBD1,TRBJ2-3,TRBV9,.,CASSVGIGTAGDTQYF,TGTGCCAGCAGCGTAGGTATCGGGACAGCCGGAGATACGCAGTATTTT
TRBD2,TRBJ2-1,TRBV9,.,CASSVASSGGAAEQFF,TGTGCCAGCAGCGTAGCTTCCAGCGGGGGGGCGGCTGAGCAGTTCTTC
TRBD1,TRBJ1-1,TRBV2,.,CASSNRGGVTEAFF,TGTGCCAGCAGTAACAGGGGTGGTGTCACTGAAGCTTTCTTT
.,TRBJ2-7,TRBV7-2,.,CASSSTRVYEQYF,TGTGCCAGCAGCTCCACCCGGGTCTACGAGCAGTACTTC
TRBD1,TRBJ2-4,TRBV14,.,CASSQPGTGNQNIQYF,TGTGCCAGCAGCCAACCCGGGACAGGGAACCAAAACATTCAGTACTTC
TRBD2,TRBJ2-5,TRBV6-5,.,CASSYIAGASVETQYF,TGTGCCAGCAGTTACATAGCGGGGGCCAGCGTTGAGACCCAGTACTTC